Sequencing of this TCR beta chain was carried out in a study of T cells in Graves' hyperthyroidism and ophthalmopathy. This clonotype was recorded at least ten times. The investigators amplified TCR beta CDR3 regions from RNA transcripts. The HTBI primer set drove a first-round RT-PCR of the TCR CDR3. TCRdb fed the multiplex PCR reads into MiXCR, producing one record per CDR3 protein. The repertoire holds 140,000 or so distinct CDR3 sequences, with roughly a fifth as singletons. Trimming shortened V by 3 bases and J by 4 bases, and 13 bases separated the two germline ends. There are 14 residues in the CDR3.

Sequenced material: blood. This TCR was sampled from a woman in her forties or fifties with Graves' hyperthyroidism that later progressed to Graves' ophthalmopathy. The chain uses TRBV12-3 or TRBV12-4 and TRBJ2-7; D may be TRBD2 (6 bases). The CDR3 reads CASSFGGGLYEQYF. The CDR3 DNA follows: TGTGCCAGCAGTTTTGGGGGAGGTCTTTACGAGCAGTACTTC.